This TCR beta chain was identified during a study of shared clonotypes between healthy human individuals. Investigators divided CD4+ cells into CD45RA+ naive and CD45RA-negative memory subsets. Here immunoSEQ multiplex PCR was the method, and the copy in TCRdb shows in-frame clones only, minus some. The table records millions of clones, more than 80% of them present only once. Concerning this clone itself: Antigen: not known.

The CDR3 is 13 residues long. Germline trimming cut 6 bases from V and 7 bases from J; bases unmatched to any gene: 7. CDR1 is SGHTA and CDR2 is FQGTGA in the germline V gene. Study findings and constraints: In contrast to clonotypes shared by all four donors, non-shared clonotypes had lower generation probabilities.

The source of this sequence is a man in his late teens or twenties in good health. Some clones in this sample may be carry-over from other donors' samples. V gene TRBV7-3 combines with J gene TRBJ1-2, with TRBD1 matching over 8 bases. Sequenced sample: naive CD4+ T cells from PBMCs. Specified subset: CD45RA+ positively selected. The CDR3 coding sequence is TGTGCCAGCAGTTCCAGACAGGGGAGTGGCTACACCTTC. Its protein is CASSSRQGSGYTF. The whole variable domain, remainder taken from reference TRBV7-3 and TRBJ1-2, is GAGVSQTPSNKVTEKGKYVELRCDPISGHTALYWYRQSLGQGPEFLIYFQGTGAADDSGLPNDRFFAVRPEGSVSTLKIQRTERGDSAVYLCASSSRQGSGYTFGSGTRLTVV.